These 3 T cell receptor beta chains were all obtained from the same sample, sequenced in a study of control samples from healthy donors and cancer patients (dated by TCRdb to the early 2020s). Libraries were made using the immunoSEQ multiplex PCR assay. Sourced from immuneACCESS, this table was stored by TCRdb with only in-frame sequences that have V and J called. A share of the clones is absent; for the studies checked, an unresolved V gene accounts for under half, and the remainder has no known explanation. The table for this sample lists about 140,000 clones; approximately 91% of them were counted only once. The ten largest make up around 8.2% of the sample. Specimen: blood. These receptors all come from a woman in her 30s in good health.

The V gene is TRBV6-1, the J gene TRBJ1-5; perhaps TRBD1 as D (5 bases). V lost 3 bases, J lost 3 bases, and 9 bases lay in between. In germline, CDR1 is MNHNS, CDR2 SASEGT. CDR3 length: 14 residues. The CDR3 loop is CASSDWGNNQPQHF. CDR3 in DNA: TGTGCCAGCAGTGATTGGGGCAACAATCAGCCCCAGCATTTT.

The V call is TRBV25-1, the J call TRBJ1-2, with D unclear. Trimming stripped 2 bases from V and 4 bases from J, with 8 bases between. The CDR3 contains 13 residues. Germline V lookup: CDR1 MGHDK, CDR2 SYGVNS. The CDR3 protein is CASSEVQGYGYTF. The CDR3 bases are TGTGCCAGCAGTGAAGTCCAAGGCTATGGCTACACCTTC.

This sequence joins TRBV6-6 and TRBJ1-6; 7 nucleotides match TRBD1. CDR3 size: 15 residues. CDR1 is MNHNY and CDR2 is SVGAGI in the germline V gene (reference sequence). V shed 6 bases, J shed 6 bases, and the junction held 8 bases outside the gene matches. This CDR3 is CASSVPDRVNSPLHF. The DNA for the CDR3 is TGTGCCAGCAGCGTCCCTGACAGGGTTAATTCACCCCTCCACTTT.